Shown below are 16 T cell receptor beta chains from a single sample sequenced in a study of fetal regulatory T cell absence and autoimmunity. TCRdb's copy holds only in-frame clones and misses some; the assay was immunoSEQ multiplex PCR. The repertoire holds about 50,000 clones, with approximately 80% as singletons. The sequenced material came from cord blood. The receptors derive from a newborn boy with IPEX syndrome.

This chain links TRBV2 with TRBJ2-7, with D tentatively TRBD1 or TRBD2 (6 bases each). Germline V gene data show CDR1 as SNHLY and CDR2 as FYNNEI. Trimming stripped 8 bases from V and 8 bases from J, with 19 bases between. The CDR3 sequence is 13 residues long. The CDR3 region has the DNA TGTGCCAGCGGGGGGCGGGGCCACCCAAAGCAGTACTTC. Protein product: CASGGRGHPKQYF.

The genes are TRBV5-1 and TRBJ2-1; the match to TRBD2 covers 9 bases. The CDR3 is 15 residues long. V shed 7 bases and J 2 bases; nucleotides not matched to a gene: 7. CDR1 SGHRS and CDR2 YFSETQ come from the germline V gene. CDR3 loop: CASASGEYTYNEQFF. CDR3 bases: TGCGCCAGCGCTAGCGGGGAGTATACCTACAATGAGCAGTTCTTC.

This chain joins TRBV6-5 and TRBJ1-2; 7 positions match TRBD1. The J segment lost 7 bases and the V segment lost 2 bases, leaving 4 bases of the junction unmatched. Looked up from germline, CDR1 is MNHEY and CDR2 is SVGAGI. CDR3 size: 13 residues. The CDR3 here is CASSYEGAVGYTF. As DNA, the CDR3 is TGTGCCAGCAGTTACGAGGGGGCGGTTGGCTACACCTTC.

The CDR3: CASSREWDRVTDTQYF. CDR3 DNA: TGTGCCAGCAGCCGGGAGTGGGATAGGGTCACAGATACGCAGTATTTT. This chain links TRBV5-4 with TRBJ2-3; a weak D match, TRBD2 (6 bases). Germline CDR1 reads SGHNT; CDR2 reads YYREEE (reference sequence). The CDR3 extends over 16 amino acids. The V end lost 4 bases, the J end lost 2 bases, and 17 bases lay between the germline ends.

The V gene is TRBV6-6, the J gene TRBJ2-3, with TRBD2 identical over 11 bases. Germline-derived CDR1 and CDR2 are MNHNY and SVGAGI (reference sequence). Trimming cost V 4 bases and J 3 bases; bases outside gene matches: 6. The CDR3 covers 16 residues. In nucleotides, the CDR3 is TGTGCCAGCAGTTTTACTAGCGGGAGCGTGACAGATACGCAGTATTTT. Encoded protein: CASSFTSGSVTDTQYF.

The CDR3 DNA reads as TGTGCCAGCAGTGTGGAGGTTATCGGAGGGGGGGACACCTTC. Its translation is CASSVEVIGGGDTF. The chain has TRBV6-5 and TRBJ1-2, with D perhaps matching TRBD1 (6 bases). Trimming took 5 bases from V and 12 from J, leaving 22 bases between them. The germline CDR1 and CDR2 sequences are MNHEY and SVGAGI. The CDR3 covers 14 residues.

The chain uses TRBV15 and TRBJ1-1; a possible D gene is TRBD1 (5 bases). The CDR3 contains 15 residues. Trimming took off 1 base at V and 0 bases at J, with 9 bases between the two ends. The germline V gene has CDR1 LNHNV and CDR2 YYDKDF (reference sequence). The CDR3 DNA is TGTGCCACCAGCAGAGGCGGGGGAATGAACACTGAAGCTTTCTTT. It is translated as CATSRGGGMNTEAFF.

The chain recombines TRBV6-1 with TRBJ2-2; possible D gene TRBD1, 6 bases. The CDR3 spans 12 residues. The V gene lost 8 bases and the J gene lost 7 bases, with 11 bases spanning the gap. The germline CDR1 and CDR2 sequences are MNHNS and SASEGT. The CDR3 sequence: CASFRGIGELFF. Written as DNA, the CDR3 is TGTGCCAGCTTCAGGGGTATCGGGGAGCTGTTTTTT.

The gene calls are TRBV9 and TRBJ2-5, with 11 nucleotides matching TRBD2. The CDR3 runs 16 residues. Germline values: CDR1 SGDLS, CDR2 YYNGEE. Trimming at V came to 4 bases and at J to 2 bases, leaving 7 bases not matched to a gene. The CDR3 region has the DNA TGTGCCAGCAGCCCTACTAGCGGGGGAAATCAAGAGACCCAGTACTTC. Translated: CASSPTSGGNQETQYF.

The rearrangement uses TRBV7-2 and TRBJ2-7; D gene uncertain. V was trimmed by 5 bases and J by 6 bases, leaving 11 bases between them. The germline gives CDR1 SGHTA, CDR2 FQGNSA. The CDR3 contains 12 residues. CDR3 in DNA: TGTGCCAGCAGCCCCCTGGGCCGCGAGCAGTACTTC. Amino acid sequence: CASSPLGREQYF. Full variable domain (missing parts from reference TRBV7-2 and TRBJ2-7): GAGVSQSPSNKVTEKGKDVELRCDPISGHTALYWYRQSLGQGLEFLIYFQGNSAPDKSGLPSDRFSAERTGGSVSTLTIQRTQQEDSAVYLCASSPLGREQYFGPGTRLTVT.

The rearrangement links TRBV6-1 to TRBJ2-2; 14 bases match TRBD2. Germline loops: CDR1 MNHNS, CDR2 SASEGT. The junction had 0 bases not matched to a gene; V was cut back by 6 bases and J by 6 bases. The CDR3 is 14 residues long. The CDR3 nucleotides are TGTGCCAGCAGGACTAGCGGGAGGGCCGGGGAGCTGTTTTTT. Translation gives CASRTSGRAGELFF.

Only a few counts were recorded for this clone. This rearrangement joins TRBV2 to TRBJ2-7; 11 bases are shared with TRBD2. The trim removed 11 bases at V and 7 bases at J, leaving 10 bases unmatched. CDR3 length equals 13 residues. CDR1 and CDR2 from the germline V gene are SNHLY and FYNNEI. CDR3 sequence reads: CAYPLAGGREQYF. CDR3 bases: TGTGCCTACCCCCTAGCGGGGGGAAGAGAGCAGTACTTC.

The gene calls are TRBV4-1 and TRBJ1-1; unclear D gene. This CDR3 region has 14 residues. Germline CDR1 and CDR2: MGHRA and YSYEKL. The V end lost 0 bases, the J end lost 0 bases, and 5 bases lay between the germline ends. The CDR3 nucleotides read TGCGCCAGCAGCCAAGACATACTGAACACTGAAGCTTTCTTT. Its protein product is CASSQDILNTEAFF.

This clone appeared once. The gene calls are TRBV9 and TRBJ2-5, with TRBD2 matching 7 bases. Trimming at V came to 2 bases and at J to 5 bases, leaving 9 bases not matched to a gene. This CDR3 spans 15 amino acids. Germline-derived CDR1 and CDR2 are SGDLS and YYNGEE. Here the CDR3 reads CASSVSSRELETQYF. CDR3 nucleotide sequence: TGTGCCAGCAGCGTTTCTTCGCGGGAGCTGGAGACCCAGTACTTC.

The chain recombines TRBV18 with TRBJ2-3, with TRBD2 as a possible D gene (5 bases). This CDR3 has 16 amino acids. V dropped 3 bases and J dropped 0 bases, with 13 bases sitting between them. Germline CDR1 is KGHSH and CDR2 is LQKENI. CDR3 loop: CASSPSSGFSTDTQYF. CDR3 nucleotides: TGTGCCAGCTCACCGTCGAGCGGATTTAGCACAGATACGCAGTATTTT.

In nucleotides, the CDR3 is TGTGCCACCGTTACAAGCTCTGGAAACACCATATATTTT. Protein: CATVTSSGNTIYF. This chain uses TRBV19 with TRBJ1-3; D call uncertain. Germline V CDR1 and CDR2: LNHDA, SQIVND (reference sequence). Trimming took off 10 bases at V and 0 bases at J, with 10 bases between the two ends. This CDR3 contains 13 residues.